Listed below are T cell receptor beta chains from one sample, sequenced in a study of T-cell memory formation after mild COVID-19. TCRdb itself ran the 5' RACE reads through MiXCR, one entry per CDR3 protein. Among over 350,000 distinct CDR3 sequences listed, about 16% were seen once. The sequenced sample consisted of PBMCs or a T cell subset sorted from them (not recorded which). The receptors originated from a man in his late teens or twenties who had mild COVID-19 (a few samples of this study predate the infection). Cell type and time point are not known. CDR3s include the opening cysteine and the closing phenylalanine or tryptophan. D genes are given only for firm matches. Clone size is not always given. Where it is, it says once, few, many or a class for expanded clones.

cdr3_length: 15; v_call: TRBV11-2; clone_size: -; j_call: TRBJ2-3; d_call: TRBD2; cdr3_aa: CASSLTAGDTDTQYF; cdr3_nt: TGTGCCAGCAGCTTAACGGCGGGGGACACAGATACGCAGTATTTT
cdr3_length: 15; v_call: TRBV7-2; clone_size: -; j_call: TRBJ1-2; d_call: -; cdr3_aa: CASSLALGAGYGYTF; cdr3_nt: TGTGCCAGCAGCTTAGCGCTGGGGGCGGGCTATGGCTACACCTTC
cdr3_length: 17; v_call: TRBV18; clone_size: few; j_call: TRBJ2-3; d_call: -; cdr3_aa: CASSSYMWGTSTDTQYF; cdr3_nt: TGTGCCAGCTCATCCTATATGTGGGGCACTAGCACAGATACGCAGTATTTT
cdr3_length: 14; v_call: TRBV7-8; clone_size: few; j_call: TRBJ2-1; d_call: TRBD1; cdr3_aa: CASSFRQGYNEQFF; cdr3_nt: TGTGCCAGCAGCTTCCGACAGGGATACAATGAGCAGTTCTTC
cdr3_length: 14; v_call: TRBV7-9; clone_size: few; j_call: TRBJ1-3; d_call: -; cdr3_aa: CASSSTETGNTIYF; cdr3_nt: TGTGCCAGCAGCTCAACAGAGACTGGAAACACCATATATTTT
cdr3_length: 14; v_call: TRBV7-2; clone_size: -; j_call: TRBJ1-2; d_call: -; cdr3_aa: CASSLALRGYGYTF; cdr3_nt: TGTGCCAGCAGCTTAGCTCTTCGCGGCTATGGCTACACCTTC
cdr3_length: 14; v_call: TRBV5-1; clone_size: few; j_call: TRBJ2-1; d_call: TRBD1; cdr3_aa: CASSLRQGDNEQFF; cdr3_nt: TGCGCCAGCAGCTTAAGGCAGGGGGACAATGAGCAGTTCTTC
cdr3_length: 14; v_call: TRBV20-1; clone_size: few; j_call: TRBJ2-3; d_call: -; cdr3_aa: CSAPRAGGTDTQYF; cdr3_nt: TGCAGTGCTCCCCGGGCTGGGGGAACAGATACGCAGTATTTT
cdr3_length: 15; v_call: TRBV20-1; clone_size: -; j_call: TRBJ2-3; d_call: -; cdr3_aa: CSAQGPVGGTDTQYF; cdr3_nt: TGCAGTGCTCAAGGGCCCGTCGGGGGCACAGATACGCAGTATTTT
cdr3_length: 14; v_call: TRBV19; clone_size: -; j_call: TRBJ1-3; d_call: -; cdr3_aa: CAIRPDLSGNTIYF; cdr3_nt: TGTGCCATACGACCGGACCTCTCTGGAAACACCATATATTTT
cdr3_length: 12; v_call: TRBV6-2/TRBV6-3; clone_size: -; j_call: TRBJ2-7; d_call: -; cdr3_aa: CASSYSAYEQYF; cdr3_nt: TGTGCCAGCAGTTACTCGGCCTACGAGCAGTACTTC
cdr3_length: 15; v_call: TRBV15; clone_size: -; j_call: TRBJ1-1; d_call: TRBD1; cdr3_aa: CATSRQDRMNTEAFF; cdr3_nt: TGTGCCACCAGCAGGCAGGACAGGATGAACACTGAAGCTTTCTTT
cdr3_length: 16; v_call: TRBV3-1; clone_size: -; j_call: TRBJ2-3; d_call: -; cdr3_aa: CASSLSSGINTDTQYF; cdr3_nt: TGTGCCAGCAGCCTTTCTTCAGGGATCAACACAGATACGCAGTATTTT
cdr3_length: 9; v_call: TRBV20-1; clone_size: -; j_call: TRBJ2-5; d_call: -; cdr3_aa: CRPSGTQYF; cdr3_nt: TGCAGACCTTCGGGGACCCAGTACTTC
cdr3_length: 15; v_call: TRBV7-8; clone_size: -; j_call: TRBJ2-3; d_call: -; cdr3_aa: CASRHRSSSTDTQYF; cdr3_nt: TGTGCCAGCAGGCACAGGTCCTCTAGCACAGATACGCAGTATTTT
cdr3_length: 15; v_call: TRBV12-3/TRBV12-4; clone_size: few; j_call: TRBJ2-2; d_call: TRBD1; cdr3_aa: CASSFGDRGSGELFF; cdr3_nt: TGTGCCAGCAGTTTTGGGGACAGGGGGTCCGGGGAGCTGTTTTTT
cdr3_length: 14; v_call: TRBV3-1; clone_size: few; j_call: TRBJ1-1; d_call: -; cdr3_aa: CASSQKGISTEAFF; cdr3_nt: TGTGCCAGCAGCCAAAAGGGGATCTCCACTGAAGCTTTCTTT
cdr3_length: 18; v_call: TRBV7-2; clone_size: few; j_call: TRBJ2-5; d_call: -; cdr3_aa: CASSLGGFGGKYQETQYF; cdr3_nt: TGTGCCAGCAGCTTAGGAGGTTTCGGCGGAAAGTACCAAGAGACCCAGTACTTC
cdr3_length: 14; v_call: TRBV5-1; clone_size: -; j_call: TRBJ2-7; d_call: TRBD1; cdr3_aa: CASSLRQGDYEQYF; cdr3_nt: TGCGCCAGCAGCTTACGGCAGGGGGACTACGAGCAGTACTTC
cdr3_length: 14; v_call: TRBV29-1; clone_size: few; j_call: TRBJ1-4; d_call: TRBD1; cdr3_aa: CSVTGTGANEKLFF; cdr3_nt: TGCAGCGTCACCGGGACAGGGGCTAATGAAAAACTGTTTTTT
cdr3_length: 15; v_call: TRBV5-5; clone_size: -; j_call: TRBJ2-1; d_call: -; cdr3_aa: CASSLALGAGNEQFF; cdr3_nt: TGTGCCAGCAGCTTGGCTTTGGGGGCTGGAAATGAGCAGTTCTTC
cdr3_length: 17; v_call: TRBV4-1; clone_size: few; j_call: TRBJ2-2; d_call: -; cdr3_aa: CASSPRDRLSNTGELFF; cdr3_nt: TGCGCCAGCAGCCCTCGGGATCGGCTCTCAAACACCGGGGAGCTGTTTTTT
cdr3_length: 15; v_call: TRBV7-2; clone_size: -; j_call: TRBJ2-7; d_call: TRBD1; cdr3_aa: CASSLVGTGGREQYF; cdr3_nt: TGTGCCAGCAGCTTAGTTGGGACAGGGGGGCGGGAGCAGTACTTC
cdr3_length: 13; v_call: TRBV12-3/TRBV12-4; clone_size: -; j_call: TRBJ1-4; d_call: -; cdr3_aa: CASRQGPNEKLFF; cdr3_nt: TGTGCCAGCAGACAGGGACCTAATGAAAAACTGTTTTTT
cdr3_length: 14; v_call: TRBV4-1; clone_size: -; j_call: TRBJ1-4; d_call: -; cdr3_aa: CASERGGLGEKLFF; cdr3_nt: TGCGCCAGCGAGCGGGGGGGATTGGGAGAAAAACTGTTTTTT
cdr3_length: 14; v_call: TRBV3-1; clone_size: few; j_call: TRBJ1-2; d_call: -; cdr3_aa: CASSQPPGGYGYTF; cdr3_nt: TGTGCCAGCAGCCAACCCCCGGGTGGCTATGGCTACACCTTC
cdr3_length: 16; v_call: TRBV18; clone_size: -; j_call: TRBJ2-2; d_call: -; cdr3_aa: CASSPPQGRNTGELFF; cdr3_nt: TGTGCCAGCTCACCCCCCCAGGGAAGGAACACCGGGGAGCTGTTTTTT
cdr3_length: 12; v_call: TRBV20-1; clone_size: -; j_call: TRBJ1-2; d_call: -; cdr3_aa: CSVRQSSYGYTF; cdr3_nt: TGCAGTGTTAGGCAGAGCTCCTATGGCTACACCTTC
cdr3_length: 14; v_call: TRBV5-1; clone_size: -; j_call: TRBJ2-1; d_call: -; cdr3_aa: CASSAYGEENEQFF; cdr3_nt: TGCGCCAGCAGCGCCTATGGGGAAGAGAATGAGCAGTTCTTC
cdr3_length: 17; v_call: TRBV11-2; clone_size: few; j_call: TRBJ2-1; d_call: TRBD2; cdr3_aa: CASSTIAGGPQDNEQFF; cdr3_nt: TGTGCCAGCAGCACTATAGCGGGGGGGCCTCAAGACAATGAGCAGTTCTTC
cdr3_length: 13; v_call: TRBV29-1; clone_size: -; j_call: TRBJ2-2; d_call: -; cdr3_aa: CSVVAGNTGELFF; cdr3_nt: TGCAGCGTTGTCGCCGGGAACACCGGGGAGCTGTTTTTT
cdr3_length: 16; v_call: TRBV24-1; clone_size: -; j_call: TRBJ2-1; d_call: TRBD2; cdr3_aa: CATSDSFAGGYNEQFF; cdr3_nt: TGTGCCACCAGTGATTCGTTCGCGGGGGGGTACAATGAGCAGTTCTTC
cdr3_length: 12; v_call: TRBV4-1; clone_size: -; j_call: TRBJ1-2; d_call: -; cdr3_aa: CASGGQSYGYTF; cdr3_nt: TGCGCCAGCGGTGGGCAGTCTTATGGCTACACCTTC
cdr3_length: 17; v_call: TRBV12-3/TRBV12-4; clone_size: -; j_call: TRBJ1-4; d_call: TRBD1; cdr3_aa: CASSFPDRGLLNEKLFF; cdr3_nt: TGTGCCAGCAGTTTCCCTGACAGGGGGCTTCTTAATGAAAAACTGTTTTTT
cdr3_length: 15; v_call: TRBV12-3/TRBV12-4; clone_size: -; j_call: TRBJ2-7; d_call: -; cdr3_aa: CASSFADSYSYEQYF; cdr3_nt: TGTGCCAGCAGTTTTGCAGATTCCTACTCCTACGAGCAGTACTTC
cdr3_length: 15; v_call: TRBV12-3/TRBV12-4; clone_size: -; j_call: TRBJ2-1; d_call: TRBD2; cdr3_aa: CASSLLAGPAVEQFF; cdr3_nt: TGTGCCAGCAGTCTGTTAGCGGGTCCGGCGGTGGAGCAGTTCTTC
cdr3_length: 16; v_call: TRBV7-2; clone_size: few; j_call: TRBJ1-3; d_call: -; cdr3_aa: CASSLGAARSGNTIYF; cdr3_nt: TGTGCCAGCAGCTTAGGGGCAGCCCGCTCTGGAAACACCATATATTTT
cdr3_length: 17; v_call: TRBV12-3/TRBV12-4; clone_size: -; j_call: TRBJ1-1; d_call: -; cdr3_aa: CASRSPISLRGDTEAFF; cdr3_nt: TGTGCCAGCAGATCCCCCATCTCACTCCGTGGGGACACTGAAGCTTTCTTT
cdr3_length: 11; v_call: TRBV20-1; clone_size: -; j_call: TRBJ1-3; d_call: -; cdr3_aa: CSARERLPIYF; cdr3_nt: TGCAGTGCTAGAGAACGGCTCCCCATATATTTT
cdr3_length: 16; v_call: TRBV6-5; clone_size: -; j_call: TRBJ2-3; d_call: -; cdr3_aa: CASSYSPRGSTDTQYF; cdr3_nt: TGTGCCAGCAGTTACTCCCCTCGGGGCAGTACAGATACGCAGTATTTT
cdr3_length: 15; v_call: TRBV6-5; clone_size: once; j_call: TRBJ1-5; d_call: -; cdr3_aa: CASSYLRNSNQPQHF; cdr3_nt: TGTGCCAGCAGTTACCTTCGGAATAGCAATCAGCCCCAGCATTTT
cdr3_length: 15; v_call: TRBV29-1; clone_size: few; j_call: TRBJ2-5; d_call: TRBD1; cdr3_aa: CSVELRQGQKETQYF; cdr3_nt: TGCAGCGTTGAACTTCGACAGGGGCAAAAAGAGACCCAGTACTTC
cdr3_length: 14; v_call: TRBV7-2; clone_size: few; j_call: TRBJ2-1; d_call: TRBD1; cdr3_aa: CASSLALGQVGIFF; cdr3_nt: TGTGCCAGCAGCTTAGCCCTTGGACAGGTTGGGATATTCTTC
cdr3_length: 14; v_call: TRBV7-2; clone_size: few; j_call: TRBJ2-5; d_call: -; cdr3_aa: CASVFMVGAETQYF; cdr3_nt: TGTGCCAGTGTTTTTATGGTGGGGGCAGAGACCCAGTACTTC
cdr3_length: 15; v_call: TRBV4-2; clone_size: -; j_call: TRBJ1-4; d_call: TRBD1; cdr3_aa: CASRQRGRINEKLFF; cdr3_nt: TGTGCCAGCAGACAAAGGGGGCGTATTAATGAAAAACTGTTTTTT
cdr3_length: 13; v_call: TRBV7-3; clone_size: -; j_call: TRBJ1-2; d_call: -; cdr3_aa: CASSFDGDYGYTF; cdr3_nt: TGTGCCAGCAGCTTCGACGGAGACTATGGCTACACCTTC
cdr3_length: 13; v_call: TRBV5-5; clone_size: -; j_call: TRBJ1-5; d_call: -; cdr3_aa: CASSSPGNQPQHF; cdr3_nt: TGTGCCAGCAGCTCCCCAGGGAATCAGCCCCAGCATTTT